This TCR beta chain comes out of a study of CD8 T cells in Susac syndrome. Study overall: Active disease was present in about 6 of the sequenced Susac syndrome patients, whereas 8 or 9 of them were in remission.

All included Susac syndrome patients satisfied recently defined diagnostic criteria for definite or probable disease. The authors negatively isolated CD8+ and CD4+ T cells and FACS-enriched TEMRA cells. With random hexamers, roughly 0.45 to 1 ug RNA was reverse transcribed. Across 54 Vbeta and 13 Jbeta, TCR beta CDR3 was amplified with immunoSEQ multiplex PCR. TCRdb analysed the immunoSEQ multiplex PCR reads with MiXCR anew, one entry per CDR3 protein. The table has about 140,000 distinct CDR3 sequences, roughly 94% seen once. The V segment lost 5 bases and the J segment 1 base; nucleotides outside the gene matches: 18. CDR1 and CDR2 (germline): MNHNS, SASEGT. CDR3 length equals 19 residues.

This chain uses TRBV6-1 with TRBJ2-7, with TRBD2 matching over 9 bases. The sequenced sample was CD4+ T cells from PBMCs. This receptor was taken from a human donor with Susac syndrome. CDR3 sequence (DNA): TGTGCCAGCAGTACACCGGGACTAGCTAAAAAGAGAGGGTCCTACGAGCAGTACTTC. Protein: CASSTPGLAKKRGSYEQYF.